The 26 T cell receptor beta chains reported below all come from one sample, sequenced in a study of spatial heterogeneity in lung cancer. Time point specified: blood at routine non-recurrence follow-up after resection. TCRdb reprocessed the 5' RACE reads with MiXCR, giving one entry per CDR3 protein. This table has 30,000 to 35,000 distinct CDR3 sequences, 10% appearing once. Sample: PBMCs, taken at follow-up. The receptors were gathered from a female donor with early-stage non-small cell lung cancer.

This clonotype showed up many times. The chain links TRBV7-6 to TRBJ2-2; tentative D call: TRBD1 (5 bases). The CDR3 length is 16 residues. The germline V gene encodes CDR1 SGHVS and CDR2 FNYEAQ. V was pared by 6 bases and J by 2 bases, with 16 bases between. This CDR3 is CASSPAWGSNTGELFF. CDR3 in DNA: TGTGCCAGCAGTCCAGCATGGGGCTCAAACACCGGGGAGCTGTTTTTT. The variable domain in full, completed from reference TRBV7-6 and TRBJ2-2, reads GAGVSQSPRYKVTKRGQDVALRCDPISGHVSLYWYRQALGQGPEFLTYFNYEAQQDKSGLPNDRFSAERPEGSISTLTIQRTEQRDSAMYRCASSPAWGSNTGELFFGEGSRLTVL.

This clonotype was counted a single time. This clone may be a read error of a much larger clone one base away. The chain uses TRBV7-2 and TRBJ2-3; 9 bases fit TRBD2. Trimming removed 5 bases from V and 4 bases from J; junction bases left unmatched: 13. The CDR3 runs 17 residues. Germline values: CDR1 SGHTA, CDR2 FQGNSA. The CDR3 here is CASSPGALAGISDTQYF. Written as DNA, the CDR3 is TGTGCCAGCAGCCCGGGCGCTCTAGCGGGGATCTCAGATACGCAGTATTTT.

Many counts were recorded for this clonotype. The rearrangement joins TRBV28 to TRBJ1-4; possible D gene TRBD1, 5 bases. CDR3 size: 15 residues. The germline V gene encodes CDR1 MDHEN and CDR2 SYDVKM. Trimming pared 4 bases from V and 8 bases from J, leaving 17 bases between. CDR3 DNA sequence: TGTGCCAGCAGTTCGCCAGGGTCGGGGGAGGAAAAACTGTTTTTT. This gives the protein CASSSPGSGEEKLFF.

The sample holds many counts of this clonotype. The V gene is TRBV2, the J gene TRBJ1-2, with no clear D. V shed 6 bases and J shed 5 bases, with 10 bases lying between them. CDR1 and CDR2 from the germline V gene are SNHLY and FYNNEI. This CDR3 spans 12 amino acids. The CDR3 sequence is CASRITEYGYTF. The DNA for the CDR3 is TGTGCCAGCAGAATTACAGAGTATGGCTACACCTTC.

This clonotype was detected ten times or more. The chain is built from TRBV28 and TRBJ1-4; D is unresolved. V lost 5 bases, J lost 0 bases, and 7 bases lay in between. This CDR3 comprises 14 residues. Germline-derived CDR1 and CDR2 are MDHEN and SYDVKM. CDR3 in amino acids: CASSRGTTNEKLFF. As DNA, the CDR3 is TGTGCCAGCAGTCGCGGGACAACTAATGAAAAACTGTTTTTT.

This clonotype was detected many times. CDR3 sequence reads: CASSANGQVQETQYF. DNA of the CDR3: TGTGCCAGCAGCGCGAACGGACAGGTTCAAGAGACCCAGTACTTC. This chain links TRBV11-2 with TRBJ2-5, with 7 nucleotides matching TRBD1. Losses at the gene ends were 5 bases for V and 2 bases for J; bases not matched to a gene: 8. From germline, CDR1 is SGHAT and CDR2 FQNNGV. The CDR3 has 15 residues.

This clonotype has a count of ten or more. The chain combines TRBV20-1 with TRBJ1-2; the D is unclear. From germline, CDR1 is DFQATT and CDR2 SNEGSKA (reference sequence). V was pared by 1 base and J by 1 base, with 4 bases between. The CDR3 has 12 residues. The CDR3 loop is CSARAVNYGYTF. CDR3 in DNA: TGCAGTGCTAGAGCGGTTAACTATGGCTACACCTTC.

This clonotype has ten or more counts. J is TRBJ1-1 and V is TRBV7-2, with a possible D match to TRBD1 (5 bases). From germline, CDR1 is SGHTA and CDR2 FQGNSA. Trimming stripped 5 bases from V and 10 bases from J, with 20 bases between. CDR3 length: 14 residues. The CDR3 bases are TGTGCCAGCAGCCCCCTTTGGGACGCCCAAGGAGCTTTCTTT. Encoded protein: CASSPLWDAQGAFF.

This chain joins TRBV28 and TRBJ2-7, with TRBD1 matching over 8 bases. The germline gives CDR1 MDHEN, CDR2 SYDVKM. V shed 5 bases, J shed 5 bases, and the junction held 5 bases outside the gene matches. This CDR3 region has 13 residues. CDR3 residues: CASSPGQADEQYF. In DNA, the CDR3 is TGTGCCAGCAGTCCGGGACAGGCTGACGAGCAGTACTTC.

This clonotype was seen many times. This chain links TRBV27 with TRBJ1-6; D is ambiguous. This CDR3 region has 14 residues. V was cut by 3 bases and J by 7 bases, with 10 bases left in between. Per the germline V gene, CDR1 is MNHEY and CDR2 is SMNVEV (reference sequence). This chain's CDR3 is CASSFWSSNSPLHF. The DNA of the CDR3 is TGTGCCAGCAGTTTTTGGTCGTCCAATTCACCCCTCCACTTT.

This clonotype has a count of ten or more. The chain joins TRBV4-3 to TRBJ1-2; D uncertain. This CDR3 has 16 residues. The germline gives CDR1 LGHNA, CDR2 YSLEER. Trimming took 0 bases from V and 7 from J, leaving 18 bases between them. Here the CDR3 reads CASSQDHSWDGIGYTF. DNA of the CDR3: TGCGCCAGCAGCCAAGATCATTCGTGGGATGGGATTGGCTACACCTTC.

The rearrangement joins TRBV19 to TRBJ1-4; TRBD1 might be the D (6 bases). Germline CDR1 is LNHDA and CDR2 is SQIVND (reference sequence). V lost 3 bases and J lost 0, with 11 bases in between. CDR3 length equals 16 residues. In DNA form, the CDR3 reads TGTGCCAGTAGTATGTACAGGGCCGCAACTAATGAAAAACTGTTTTTT. This encodes CASSMYRAATNEKLFF. Variable domain in full (rest from reference TRBV19 and TRBJ1-4): DGGITQSPKYLFRKEGQNVTLSCEQNLNHDAMYWYRQDPGQGLRLIYYSQIVNDFQKGDIAEGYSVSREKKESFPLTVTSAQKNPTAFYLCASSMYRAATNEKLFFGSGTQLSVL.

This clonotype appeared many times. The rearrangement links TRBV15 to TRBJ2-2; no firm D call. The V gene's germline CDR1 is LNHNV and CDR2 YYDKDF (reference sequence). V was trimmed by 7 bases and J by 6 bases, leaving 6 bases between them. The CDR3 is 11 amino acids. CDR3 sequence (DNA): TGTGCCACCACGGTATCCGGGGAGCTGTTTTTT. The encoded protein is CATTVSGELFF.

This clonotype has only a few counts. The CDR3 DNA reads as TGTGCCAGCAGCTCGATAGCGGGGGGGCTTAGCGGGGAGCTGTTTTTT. Its translation is CASSSIAGGLSGELFF. The chain carries TRBV7-8 and TRBJ2-2, with TRBD2 identical over 11 bases. Looked up from germline, CDR1 is SGHVS and CDR2 is FQNEAQ. CDR3 size: 16 residues. V was clipped by 4 bases and J by 7 bases; unmatched bases: 8.

This clonotype was seen ten or more times. CDR3 in amino acids: CASSPLWDGNTIYF. For the CDR3, the DNA is TGTGCCAGCAGCCCCCTATGGGATGGAAACACCATATATTTT. The chain employs TRBV28 and TRBJ1-3; the D is unclear. This CDR3 contains 14 residues. Deletions cut 6 bases from V and 3 bases from J, with 12 bases between. Germline V CDR1 and CDR2: MDHEN, SYDVKM.

This clonotype was seen repeatedly, ten times or more. This chain joins TRBV20-1 and TRBJ2-6, with 7 nucleotides matching TRBD1. Germline assignment: CDR1 DFQATT and CDR2 SNEGSKA (reference sequence). The CDR3 is 15 amino acids. The V segment lost 6 bases and the J segment 0 bases; nucleotides outside the gene matches: 5. The chain's CDR3 is CSAGTDFSGANVLTF. The CDR3, as DNA: TGCAGTGCAGGGACAGACTTCTCTGGGGCCAACGTCCTGACTTTC.

V is TRBV29-1 and J is TRBJ2-3; D tentatively fits TRBD1 or TRBD2 (5 bases each). The CDR3 is made up of 14 amino acids. CDR1 and CDR2 (germline): SQVTM, ANQGSEA. With 4 bases removed from V and 2 bases from J, the gap between germline ends came to 13 bases. CDR3 sequence reads: CSVGEQGITDTQYF. The DNA of the CDR3 is TGCAGCGTTGGGGAGCAGGGAATCACAGATACGCAGTATTTT.

Many counts were recorded for this clonotype. The V and J genes are TRBV5-6 and TRBJ2-7; D is unresolved. The CDR3 contains 12 residues. V was cut by 3 bases and J by 7 bases, with 11 bases left in between. CDR1 and CDR2 (germline): SGHDT, YYEEEE. The CDR3 here is CASSSAAREQYF. The CDR3 nucleotides read TGTGCCAGCAGCTCTGCGGCTAGGGAGCAGTACTTC.

This clonotype appeared a few times. The chain links TRBV3-1 to TRBJ1-2, with a tentative D call TRBD1 (6 bases). The V end was cut by 3 bases, the J end by 4 bases, with 15 bases between. The CDR3 covers 15 residues. In germline, CDR1 is LGHDT, CDR2 YNNKEL (reference sequence). The CDR3 DNA follows: TGTGCCAGCAGCCAGCCCGGGACACGGTTCTATGGCTACACCTTC. This gives the protein CASSQPGTRFYGYTF.

This clonotype occurred many times. The V gene is TRBV28, the J gene TRBJ2-5; unclear D gene. The V gene lost 3 bases and the J gene lost 5 bases, with 4 bases spanning the gap. Germline V gene data show CDR1 as MDHEN and CDR2 as SYDVKM. The CDR3 has 11 residues. The CDR3 bases are TGTGCCAGCAGTTTGCGGGAGACCCAGTACTTC. Protein: CASSLRETQYF.

This clonotype was counted at least ten times. The rearrangement joins TRBV5-5 to TRBJ2-5, with D possibly TRBD1 on 7 matching bases. Trimming shortened V by 5 bases and J by 4 bases, and 18 bases separated the two germline ends. This CDR3 comprises 15 residues. CDR1 and CDR2 from the germline V gene are SGHKS and YYEKEE (reference sequence). CDR3 amino acids: CASSSRDSDLETQYF. Written as DNA, the CDR3 is TGTGCCAGCAGTTCGCGGGACAGTGATCTAGAGACCCAGTACTTC.

This clonotype came up many times. The V call is TRBV5-1, the J call TRBJ2-2; D unresolved. V was clipped by 4 bases and J by 2 bases, with 15 bases between them. Germline CDR1 is SGHRS and CDR2 is YFSETQ. This CDR3 has 16 amino acids. This CDR3 reads CASSPDLIPNTGELFF. CDR3 DNA sequence: TGCGCCAGCAGCCCGGACCTCATCCCCAACACCGGGGAGCTGTTTTTT.

This clonotype was seen once. It may be a read error: a sequence one base away is much more abundant. V gene TRBV7-9 combines with J gene TRBJ2-3, with D tentatively TRBD1 or TRBD2 (5 bases each). V lost 5 bases, J lost 4 bases, and 22 bases lay in between. The CDR3 has 17 residues. Per the germline V gene, CDR1 is SEHNR and CDR2 is FQNEAQ (reference sequence). The DNA of the CDR3 is TGTGCCAGCAGCCGACCCGGGGCCTGGGTCCTCCCAGATACGCAGTATTTT. Translating it yields CASSRPGAWVLPDTQYF.

This clonotype has just a few counts. The genes are TRBV19 and TRBJ2-7, with D tentatively TRBD1 or TRBD2 (6 bases each). The CDR3 is 14 amino acids. Germline V lookup: CDR1 LNHDA, CDR2 SQIVND (reference sequence). The V gene lost 7 bases and the J gene lost 0 bases, with 13 bases spanning the gap. The CDR3 DNA sequence: TGTGCCAGTACCCAGCCGGGGGCCTCCTACGAGCAGTACTTC. It codes for CASTQPGASYEQYF.

This clonotype was observed a handful of times. This chain joins TRBV10-3 and TRBJ2-1; weak D call: TRBD1 (6 bases). The CDR3 contains 15 residues. The germline V gene encodes CDR1 ENHRY and CDR2 SYGVKD. V dropped 9 bases and J dropped 8 bases, with 23 bases sitting between them. The CDR3 bases are TGTGCCATTTGGGAAGGGGGATGGGGAGCGGATGAGCAGTTCTTC. Encoded protein: CAIWEGGWGADEQFF.

Only a few counts were recorded for this clonotype. The genes are TRBV7-6 and TRBJ2-7; 8 bases line up with TRBD1. Trimming took 4 bases from V and 4 from J; bases not matched to a gene: 18. This CDR3 is built from 18 residues. Germline-derived CDR1 and CDR2 are SGHVS and FNYEAQ. The CDR3 region has the DNA TGTGCCAGCAGCTCGTTGGGGCCTGGGACAGGATTTTTTTACGAGCAGTACTTC. This gives the protein CASSSLGPGTGFFYEQYF.